The clone carrying this T cell receptor (beta chain) occurred many times. Its antigen remains unknown. TCRdb passed the 5' RACE reads through MiXCR, listing each CDR3 protein once. The sample lists a few hundred thousand distinct CDR3 sequences; around 8.8% were seen once. V dropped 4 bases and J dropped 5 bases, with 9 bases sitting between them. This CDR3 spans 12 amino acids. Germline CDR1 and CDR2: SEHNR and FQNEAQ (reference sequence). The record originates from a study of identical twins. Regarding the study as a whole: Conclusions relied on cross-sectional statistical analysis, not following the same donors.

The data also belong to a second study, concerning yellow fever vaccine responses in identical twins.

Sequenced sample: CD8+ T cells sorted from blood. This chain connects TRBV7-9 to TRBJ2-7; possible D gene TRBD1, 6 bases. The clonotype originates from a woman aged 18-29 years in good health. The CDR3 DNA sequence: TGTGCCAGCAGCTCGGACAGAAACGAGCAGTACTTC. Translated: CASSSDRNEQYF.